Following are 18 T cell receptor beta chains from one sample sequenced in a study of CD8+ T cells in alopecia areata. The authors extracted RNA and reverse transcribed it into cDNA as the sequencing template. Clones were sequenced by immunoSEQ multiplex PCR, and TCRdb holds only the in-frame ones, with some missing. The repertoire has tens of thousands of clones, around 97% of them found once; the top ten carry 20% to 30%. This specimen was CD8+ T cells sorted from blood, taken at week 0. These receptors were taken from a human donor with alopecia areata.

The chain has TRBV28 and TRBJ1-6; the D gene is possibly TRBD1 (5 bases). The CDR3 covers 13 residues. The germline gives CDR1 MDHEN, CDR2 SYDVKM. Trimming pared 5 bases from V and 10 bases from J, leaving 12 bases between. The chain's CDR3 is CASSRGEGSPLHF. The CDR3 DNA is TGTGCCAGCAGTAGAGGGGAAGGGTCACCCCTCCACTTT. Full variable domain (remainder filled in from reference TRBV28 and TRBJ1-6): DVKVTQSSRYLVKRTGEKVFLECVQDMDHENMFWYRQDPGLGLRLIYFSYDVKMKEKGDIPEGYSVSREKKERFSLILESASTNQTSMYLCASSRGEGSPLHFGNGTRLTVT.

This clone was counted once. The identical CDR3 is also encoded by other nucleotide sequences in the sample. The CDR3, as DNA: TGTGCCAGCAGAAAAAACAGGGGGCGAAGCACAGATACGCAGTATTTT. Translation gives CASRKNRGRSTDTQYF. This chain links TRBV27 with TRBJ2-3; 9 bases fit TRBD1. The germline V gene has CDR1 MNHEY and CDR2 SMNVEV (reference sequence). V dropped 6 bases and J dropped 0; count of bases not matched to a gene: 7. There are 16 residues in the CDR3.

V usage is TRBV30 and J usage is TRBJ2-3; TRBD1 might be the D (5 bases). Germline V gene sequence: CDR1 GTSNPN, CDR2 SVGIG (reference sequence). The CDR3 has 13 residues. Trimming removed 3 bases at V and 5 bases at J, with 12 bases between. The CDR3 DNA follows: TGTGCCTGGAGCGAAGGGGTGGGAGATACGCAGTATTTT. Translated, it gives CAWSEGVGDTQYF.

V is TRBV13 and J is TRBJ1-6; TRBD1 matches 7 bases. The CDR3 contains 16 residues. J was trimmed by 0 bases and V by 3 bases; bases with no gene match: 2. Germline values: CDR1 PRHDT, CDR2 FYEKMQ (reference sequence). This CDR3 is CASSLTGSSYNSPLHF. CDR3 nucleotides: TGTGCCAGCAGCTTGACAGGGAGCTCCTATAATTCACCCCTCCACTTT.

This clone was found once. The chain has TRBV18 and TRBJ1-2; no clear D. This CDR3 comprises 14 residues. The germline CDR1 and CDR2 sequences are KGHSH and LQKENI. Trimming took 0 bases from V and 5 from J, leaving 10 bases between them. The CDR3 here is CASSPPEAGYGYTF. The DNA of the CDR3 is TGTGCCAGCTCACCACCGGAGGCAGGATATGGCTACACCTTC.

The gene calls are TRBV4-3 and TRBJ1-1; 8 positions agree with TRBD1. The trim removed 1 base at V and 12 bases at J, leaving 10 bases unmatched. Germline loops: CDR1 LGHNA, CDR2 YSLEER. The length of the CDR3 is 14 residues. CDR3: CASSQGRGPGGSFF. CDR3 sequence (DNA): TGCGCCAGCAGCCAAGGCCGAGGACCAGGGGGCTCTTTCTTT.

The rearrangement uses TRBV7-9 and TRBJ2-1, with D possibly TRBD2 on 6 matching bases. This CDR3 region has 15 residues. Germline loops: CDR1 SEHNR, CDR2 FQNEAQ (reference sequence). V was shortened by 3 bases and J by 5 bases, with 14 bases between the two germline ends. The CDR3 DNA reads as TGTGCCAGCAGCTTGGCCCGGGACTCAGACAATGAGCAGTTCTTC. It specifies CASSLARDSDNEQFF.

CDR3 nucleotides: TGTGCCAGCAGCTTTCAGGGCTTTGGCAGGGCCAATCAGCCCCAGCATTTT. As protein: CASSFQGFGRANQPQHF. The rearrangement joins TRBV7-2 to TRBJ1-5, with a weak D call TRBD1 (5 bases). V was cut by 3 bases and J by 3 bases, with 18 bases left in between. The CDR3 spans 17 residues. Germline assignment: CDR1 SGHTA and CDR2 FQGNSA.

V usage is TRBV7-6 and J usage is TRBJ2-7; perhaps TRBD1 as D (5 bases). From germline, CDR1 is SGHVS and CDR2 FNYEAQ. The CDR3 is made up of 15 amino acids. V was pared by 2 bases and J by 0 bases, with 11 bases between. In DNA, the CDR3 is TGTGCCAGCAGCTTAAAAGACAGTTACTCCTACGAGCAGTACTTC. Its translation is CASSLKDSYSYEQYF.

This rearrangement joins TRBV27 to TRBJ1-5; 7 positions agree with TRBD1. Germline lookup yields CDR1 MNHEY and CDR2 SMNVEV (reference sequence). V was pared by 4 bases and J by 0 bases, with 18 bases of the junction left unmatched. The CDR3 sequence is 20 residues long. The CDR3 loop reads CASSYPFQPGQPYSNQPQHF. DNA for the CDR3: TGTGCCAGCAGTTACCCCTTCCAACCGGGACAGCCTTATAGCAATCAGCCCCAGCATTTT.

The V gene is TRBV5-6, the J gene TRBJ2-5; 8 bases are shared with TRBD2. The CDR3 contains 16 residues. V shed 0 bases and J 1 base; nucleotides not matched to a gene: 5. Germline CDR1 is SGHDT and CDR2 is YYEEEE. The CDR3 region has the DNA TGTGCCAGCAGCTTGGAGGAGCGGGGGCTCCAAGAGACCCAGTACTTC. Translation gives CASSLEERGLQETQYF.

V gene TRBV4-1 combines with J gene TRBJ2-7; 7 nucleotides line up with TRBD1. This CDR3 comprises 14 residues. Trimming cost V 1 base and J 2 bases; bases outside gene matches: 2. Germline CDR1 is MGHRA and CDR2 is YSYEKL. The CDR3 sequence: CASSQVGQAYEQYF. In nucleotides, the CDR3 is TGCGCCAGCAGCCAAGTCGGACAGGCCTACGAGCAGTACTTC.

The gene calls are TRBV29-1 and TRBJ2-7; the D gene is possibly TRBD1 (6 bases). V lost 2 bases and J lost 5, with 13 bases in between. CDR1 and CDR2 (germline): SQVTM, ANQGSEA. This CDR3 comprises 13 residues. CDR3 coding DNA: TGCAGCGTTGAACTGGGGGCGAGAAACGAGCAGTACTTC. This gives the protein CSVELGARNEQYF.

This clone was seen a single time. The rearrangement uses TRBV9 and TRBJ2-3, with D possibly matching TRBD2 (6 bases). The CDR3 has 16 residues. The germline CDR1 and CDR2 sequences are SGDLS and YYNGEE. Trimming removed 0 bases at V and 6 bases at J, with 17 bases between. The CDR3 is CASSVAEGSSADTQYF. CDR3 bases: TGTGCCAGCAGCGTAGCGGAGGGGTCGTCTGCGGATACGCAGTATTTT.

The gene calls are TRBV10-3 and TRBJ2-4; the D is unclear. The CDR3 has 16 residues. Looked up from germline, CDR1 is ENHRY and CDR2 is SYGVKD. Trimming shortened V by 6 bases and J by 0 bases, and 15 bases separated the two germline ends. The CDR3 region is CAISPLEKGAKNIQYF. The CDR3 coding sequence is TGTGCCATCAGCCCTCTGGAGAAGGGAGCCAAAAACATTCAGTACTTC.

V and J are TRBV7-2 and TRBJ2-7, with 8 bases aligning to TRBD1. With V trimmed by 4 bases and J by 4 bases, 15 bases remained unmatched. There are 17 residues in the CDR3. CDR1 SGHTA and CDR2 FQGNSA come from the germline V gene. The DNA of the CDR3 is TGTGCCAGCAGCTCCTTACAAGACGGACAGGGTAATTACGAGCAGTACTTC. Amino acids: CASSSLQDGQGNYEQYF.

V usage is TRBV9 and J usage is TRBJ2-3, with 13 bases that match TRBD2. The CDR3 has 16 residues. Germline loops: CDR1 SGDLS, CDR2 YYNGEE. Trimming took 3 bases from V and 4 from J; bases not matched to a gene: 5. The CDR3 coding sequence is TGTGCCAGCAGCGGCCCACTAGCGGGGGGGCCAGATACGCAGTATTTT. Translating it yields CASSGPLAGGPDTQYF.

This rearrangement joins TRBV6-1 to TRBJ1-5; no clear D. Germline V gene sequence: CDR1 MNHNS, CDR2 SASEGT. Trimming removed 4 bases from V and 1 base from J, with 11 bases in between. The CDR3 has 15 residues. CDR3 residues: CASSAGPGSNQPQHF. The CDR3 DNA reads TGTGCCAGCAGTGCTGGACCCGGGAGCAATCAGCCCCAGCATTTT.